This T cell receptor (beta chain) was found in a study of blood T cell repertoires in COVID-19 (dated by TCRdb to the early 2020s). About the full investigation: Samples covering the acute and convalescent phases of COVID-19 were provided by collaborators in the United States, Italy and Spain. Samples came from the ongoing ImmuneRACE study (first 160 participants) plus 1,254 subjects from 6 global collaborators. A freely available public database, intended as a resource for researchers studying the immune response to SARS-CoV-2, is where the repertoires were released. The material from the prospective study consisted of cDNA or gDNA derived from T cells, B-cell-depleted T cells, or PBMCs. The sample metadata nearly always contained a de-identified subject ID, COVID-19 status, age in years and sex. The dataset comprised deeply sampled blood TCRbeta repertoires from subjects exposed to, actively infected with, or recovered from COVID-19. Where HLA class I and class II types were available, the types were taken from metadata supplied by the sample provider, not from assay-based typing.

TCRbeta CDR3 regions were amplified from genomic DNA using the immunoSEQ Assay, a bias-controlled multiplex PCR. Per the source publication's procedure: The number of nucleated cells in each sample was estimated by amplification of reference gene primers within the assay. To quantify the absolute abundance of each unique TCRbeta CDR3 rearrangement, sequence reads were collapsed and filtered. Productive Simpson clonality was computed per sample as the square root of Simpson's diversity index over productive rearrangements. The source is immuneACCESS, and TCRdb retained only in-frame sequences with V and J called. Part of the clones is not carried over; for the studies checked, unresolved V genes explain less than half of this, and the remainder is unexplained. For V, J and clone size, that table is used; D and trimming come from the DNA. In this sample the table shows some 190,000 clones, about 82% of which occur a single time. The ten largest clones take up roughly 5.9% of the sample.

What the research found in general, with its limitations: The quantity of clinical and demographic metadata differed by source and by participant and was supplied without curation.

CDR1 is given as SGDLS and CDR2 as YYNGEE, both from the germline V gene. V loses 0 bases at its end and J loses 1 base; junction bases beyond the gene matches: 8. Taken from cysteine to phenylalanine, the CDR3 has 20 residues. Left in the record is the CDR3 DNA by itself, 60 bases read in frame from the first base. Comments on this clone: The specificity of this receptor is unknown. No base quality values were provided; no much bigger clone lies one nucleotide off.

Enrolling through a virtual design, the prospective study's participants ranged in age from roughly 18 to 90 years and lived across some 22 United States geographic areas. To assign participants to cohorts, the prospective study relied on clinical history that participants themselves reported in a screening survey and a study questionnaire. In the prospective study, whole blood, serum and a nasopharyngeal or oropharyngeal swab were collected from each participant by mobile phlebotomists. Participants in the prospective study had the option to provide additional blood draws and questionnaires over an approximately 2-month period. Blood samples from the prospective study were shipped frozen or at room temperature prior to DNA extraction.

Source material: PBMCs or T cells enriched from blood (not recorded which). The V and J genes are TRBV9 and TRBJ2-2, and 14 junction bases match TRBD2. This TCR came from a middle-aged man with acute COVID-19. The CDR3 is CASSVEVGLAGERNTGELFF. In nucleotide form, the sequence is TGTGCCAGCAGCGTAGAGGTGGGACTAGCGGGAGAAAGGAACACCGGGGAGCTGTTTTTT.